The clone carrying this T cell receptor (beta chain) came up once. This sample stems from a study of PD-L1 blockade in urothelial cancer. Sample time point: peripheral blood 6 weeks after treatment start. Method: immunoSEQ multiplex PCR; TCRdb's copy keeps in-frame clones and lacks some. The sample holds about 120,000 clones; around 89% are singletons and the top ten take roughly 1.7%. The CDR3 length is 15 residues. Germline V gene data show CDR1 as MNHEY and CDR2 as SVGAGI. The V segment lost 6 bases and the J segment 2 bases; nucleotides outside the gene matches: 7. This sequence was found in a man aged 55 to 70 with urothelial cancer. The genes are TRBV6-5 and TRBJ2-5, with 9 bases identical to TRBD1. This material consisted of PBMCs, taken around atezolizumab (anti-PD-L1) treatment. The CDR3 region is CASSEQGARQETQYF. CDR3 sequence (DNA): TGTGCCAGCAGCGAACAGGGGGCACGACAAGAGACCCAGTACTTC.